These 17 T cell receptor beta chains share one sample of origin, sequenced in a study of identical twins. TCRdb passed the 5' RACE reads through MiXCR, listing each CDR3 protein once. The table records approximately 680,000 distinct CDR3 sequences, less than 9% of them present only once. These records were also assigned to another study, of yellow fever vaccine responses in identical twins.

Sequenced sample: PBMCs. These receptors were taken from a woman aged 18-29 years in good health.

The table lists this clonotype with a few counts. The chain joins TRBV11-2 to TRBJ1-1, with a tentative D call TRBD1 (6 bases). Germline loops: CDR1 SGHAT, CDR2 FQNNGV. CDR3 length equals 16 residues. V lost 1 base and J 1 base, leaving 13 bases between the germline ends. The CDR3 here is CASSLVPGAKNTEAFF. CDR3 nucleotide sequence: TGTGCCAGCAGCTTAGTACCGGGGGCGAAGAACACTGAAGCTTTCTTT.

In this sample, this clonotype turned up many times. The CDR3 loop is CASSPRAGQDHYGYTF. The DNA of the CDR3 is TGTGCCAGCAGCCCTAGAGCGGGACAGGATCACTATGGCTACACCTTC. This chain connects TRBV13 to TRBJ1-2, with 8 bases matching TRBD1. CDR1 and CDR2 from the germline V gene are PRHDT and FYEKMQ (reference sequence). The CDR3 consists of 16 residues. Trimming took 5 bases from V and 3 from J; bases not matched to a gene: 11.

This clonotype was seen a handful of times. The rearrangement links TRBV20-1 to TRBJ2-3; 12 nucleotides line up with TRBD2. V lost 1 base and J lost 10; bases outside the gene matches: 15. Germline CDR1 DFQATT, CDR2 SNEGSKA (reference sequence). The CDR3 spans 17 residues. The CDR3, as DNA: TGCAGTGCTAGAGGGACTAGCGGGACCACCTCCGGTGGTGCGCAGTATTTT. It translates to CSARGTSGTTSGGAQYF.

This clonotype was counted at least ten times. The chain employs TRBV29-1 and TRBJ2-7; D is ambiguous. The germline V and J ends were trimmed by 4 bases and 6 bases, with 13 bases remaining between them. Germline assignment: CDR1 SQVTM and CDR2 ANQGSEA. The CDR3 has 12 amino acids. The CDR3 region is CSVAAGSLEQYF. The CDR3 coding sequence is TGCAGCGTTGCGGCCGGGTCTCTCGAGCAGTACTTC.

The rearrangement uses TRBV20-1 and TRBJ2-5; D is unclear. Between the trimmed V and J ends, which lost 1 base and 5 bases, there was a span of 8 bases. CDR1 and CDR2 from the germline V gene are DFQATT and SNEGSKA (reference sequence). The CDR3 is 12 residues long. CDR3 loop: CSARAPLETQYF. As DNA, the CDR3 is TGCAGTGCTAGAGCCCCGTTGGAGACCCAGTACTTC.

This clonotype was recorded many times. The genes are TRBV29-1 and TRBJ2-1, with D unclear. The CDR3 length is 19 residues. The germline V gene has CDR1 SQVTM and CDR2 ANQGSEA. The ends were cut back, 1 base at V and 0 bases at J, with 22 bases in the middle. CDR3 in DNA: TGCAGCGTTGAAGCCCCGTTCGAGTGGTATGGAAGCTCCTACAATGAGCAGTTCTTC. Translated: CSVEAPFEWYGSSYNEQFF.

This clonotype was picked up a small number of times. The chain uses TRBV3-1 and TRBJ2-7; no clear D. Trimming shortened V by 2 bases and J by 3 bases, and 14 bases separated the two germline ends. The CDR3 totals 15 residues. Germline V gene data show CDR1 as LGHDT and CDR2 as YNNKEL (reference sequence). CDR3 in amino acids: CASSQILAANYEQYF. In nucleotides, the CDR3 is TGTGCCAGCAGCCAAATTTTGGCGGCCAACTACGAGCAGTACTTC.

V is TRBV28 and J is TRBJ1-2; D is unresolved. Germline V gene lookup returns CDR1 MDHEN and CDR2 SYDVKM. The CDR3 contains 13 residues. Deletions cut 5 bases from V and 3 bases from J, with 10 bases between. The CDR3 reads CASSTVGYYGYTF. The CDR3, as DNA: TGTGCCAGCAGTACGGTGGGGTACTATGGCTACACCTTC.

The gene calls are TRBV7-9 and TRBJ1-2, with unresolved D. Germline V gene sequence: CDR1 SEHNR, CDR2 FQNEAQ (reference sequence). Trimming took 5 bases from V and 4 from J, leaving 11 bases between them. The CDR3 is 13 amino acids. CDR3 residues: CASSIAAGYGYTF. Here the CDR3 DNA reads TGTGCCAGCAGCATCGCAGCGGGCTATGGCTACACCTTC.

The chain combines TRBV6-5 with TRBJ2-4; D not resolved. Trimming took 7 bases from V and 3 from J, leaving 16 bases between them. Germline CDR1 reads MNHEY; CDR2 reads SVGAGI. The CDR3 loop spans 15 amino acids. CDR3 sequence: CASIMTGRNKNIQYF. The CDR3, as DNA: TGTGCCAGCATTATGACGGGCAGAAACAAAAACATTCAGTACTTC.

This clonotype was found a few times. The chain uses TRBV5-1 and TRBJ1-6; D possibly corresponds to TRBD1 (5 bases). The CDR3 runs 16 residues. V was pared by 4 bases and J by 10 bases, with 21 bases between. CDR1 SGHRS and CDR2 YFSETQ come from the germline V gene. The CDR3 reads CASSPSRTPTDSPLHF. The CDR3 nucleotides read TGCGCCAGCAGCCCTTCCCGGACACCAACAGACTCACCCCTCCACTTT.

This clonotype was detected only a few times. V is TRBV5-6 and J is TRBJ2-7; 9 bases map to TRBD1. V lost 0 bases to trimming and J lost 5 bases; unmatched junction nucleotides: 9. CDR1 and CDR2 from the germline V gene are SGHDT and YYEEEE. The length of the CDR3 is 16 residues. CDR3 region: CASSLGTGTGLHEQYV. The CDR3 nucleotides are TGTGCCAGCAGCTTGGGGACCGGGACAGGGTTACACGAGCAGTACGTC.

The V gene is TRBV7-8, the J gene TRBJ2-1; possible D gene TRBD2, 6 bases. The CDR3 runs 15 residues. Germline loops: CDR1 SGHVS, CDR2 FQNEAQ. Deletions cut 1 base from V and 3 bases from J, with 10 bases between. CDR3 in amino acids: CASSLGLANYNEQFF. The DNA for the CDR3 is TGTGCCAGCAGCTTAGGGCTAGCGAACTACAATGAGCAGTTCTTC.

This clonotype was seen at least ten times. This chain uses TRBV29-1 with TRBJ1-4; D is possibly TRBD1 (5 bases). The V end lost 6 bases, the J end lost 7 bases, and 15 bases lay between the germline ends. The CDR3 runs to 13 residues. The germline CDR1 and CDR2 sequences are SQVTM and ANQGSEA. CDR3: CSVLKGQGEKLFF. The CDR3 coding sequence is TGCAGCGTCTTGAAGGGGCAGGGTGAAAAACTGTTTTTT.

A few counts support this clonotype. The rearrangement uses TRBV9 and TRBJ2-7, with 10 bases fitting TRBD1. The germline CDR1 and CDR2 sequences are SGDLS and YYNGEE. V was clipped by 0 bases and J by 3 bases; unmatched bases: 3. This CDR3 region has 15 residues. CDR3 residues: CASSVDGTGVYEQYF. The CDR3, as DNA: TGTGCCAGCAGCGTAGACGGGACAGGGGTCTACGAGCAGTACTTC. Looking up the rest from reference TRBV9 and TRBJ2-7 gives the full variable domain: DSGVTQTPKHLITATGQRVTLRCSPRSGDLSVYWYQQSLDQGLQFLIQYYNGEERAKGNILERFSAQQFPDLHSELNLSSLELGDSALYFCASSVDGTGVYEQYFGPGTRLTVT.

This clonotype was seen only a few times. This chain joins TRBV15 and TRBJ2-1, with TRBD2 matching 9 bases. The J segment lost 8 bases and the V segment lost 1 base, leaving 9 bases of the junction unmatched. The CDR3 is 16 residues long. CDR1 LNHNV and CDR2 YYDKDF come from the germline V gene (reference sequence). The CDR3 nucleotides are TGTGCCACCAGCAGAGTGGGCGGGAGGGTGTGGGATGAGCAGTTCTTC. Translation: CATSRVGGRVWDEQFF.

This clonotype was observed at least ten times. CDR3: CATKDREVYEQYV. CDR3 DNA sequence: TGTGCCACAAAAGACAGGGAAGTCTACGAGCAGTACGTC. The chain joins TRBV10-3 to TRBJ2-7; 7 bases are a match to TRBD1. The germline gives CDR1 ENHRY, CDR2 SYGVKD. The CDR3 is 13 amino acids. V dropped 10 bases and J dropped 3; count of bases not matched to a gene: 9.